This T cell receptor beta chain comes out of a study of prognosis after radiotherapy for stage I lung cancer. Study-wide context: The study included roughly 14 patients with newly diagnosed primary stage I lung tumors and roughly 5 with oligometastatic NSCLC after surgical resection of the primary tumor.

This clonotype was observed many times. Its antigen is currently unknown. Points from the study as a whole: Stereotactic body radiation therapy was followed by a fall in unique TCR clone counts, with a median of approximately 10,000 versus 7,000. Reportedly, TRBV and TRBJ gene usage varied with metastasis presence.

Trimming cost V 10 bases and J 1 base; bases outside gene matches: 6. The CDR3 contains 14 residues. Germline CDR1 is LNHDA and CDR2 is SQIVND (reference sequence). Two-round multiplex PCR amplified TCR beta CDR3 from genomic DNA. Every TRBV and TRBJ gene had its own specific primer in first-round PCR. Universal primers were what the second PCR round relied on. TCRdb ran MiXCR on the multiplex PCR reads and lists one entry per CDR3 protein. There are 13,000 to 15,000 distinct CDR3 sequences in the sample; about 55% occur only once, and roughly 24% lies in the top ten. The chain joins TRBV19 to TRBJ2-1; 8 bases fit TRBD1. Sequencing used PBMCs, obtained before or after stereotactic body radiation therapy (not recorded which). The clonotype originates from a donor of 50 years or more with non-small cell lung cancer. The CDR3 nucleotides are TGTGCCACCCGGAACAGGGGGTCCTACAATGAGCAGTTCTTC. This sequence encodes CATRNRGSYNEQFF.